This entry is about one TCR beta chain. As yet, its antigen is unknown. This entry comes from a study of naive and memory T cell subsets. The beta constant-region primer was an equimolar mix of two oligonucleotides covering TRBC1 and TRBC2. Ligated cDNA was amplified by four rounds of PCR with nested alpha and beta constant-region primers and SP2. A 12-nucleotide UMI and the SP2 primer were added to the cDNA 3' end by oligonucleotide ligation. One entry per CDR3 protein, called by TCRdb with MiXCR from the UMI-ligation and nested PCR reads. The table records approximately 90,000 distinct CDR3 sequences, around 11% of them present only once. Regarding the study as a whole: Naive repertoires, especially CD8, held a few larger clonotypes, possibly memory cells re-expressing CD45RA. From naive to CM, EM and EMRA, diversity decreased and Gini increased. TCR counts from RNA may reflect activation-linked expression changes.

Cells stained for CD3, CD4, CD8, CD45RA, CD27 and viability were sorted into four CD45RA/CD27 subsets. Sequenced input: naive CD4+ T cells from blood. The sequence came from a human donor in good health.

This chain's CDR3 is CASSLEIRTEAFF. In nucleotides, the CDR3 is TGTGCCAGCAGCTTAGAGATCAGGACTGAAGCTTTCTTT. The chain uses TRBV7-2 and TRBJ1-1, with D unresolved. V gave up 1 base and J gave up 5 bases, with 8 bases separating them. Germline values: CDR1 SGHTA, CDR2 FQGNSA. The CDR3 has 13 amino acids. The full variable domain, in which reference TRBV7-2 and TRBJ1-1 provide the parts outside the CDR3, is GAGVSQSPSNKVTEKGKDVELRCDPISGHTALYWYRQSLGQGLEFLIYFQGNSAPDKSGLPSDRFSAERTGGSVSTLTIQRTQQEDSAVYLCASSLEIRTEAFFGQGTRLTVV.